This is a list of T cell receptor beta chains from one sample in a study of blood T cell repertoires in COVID-19. TCRdb's copy holds only in-frame clones and misses some; the assay was immunoSEQ multiplex PCR. The profile shows around 72,000 clones, less than 90% of them singletons. Sequenced sample: peripheral blood. All receptors derive from a woman of 80 years or more with acute or convalescent COVID-19. CDR3s include the opening cysteine and the closing phenylalanine or tryptophan. The D gene is left open where the match is weak.

TRBD2,TRBJ2-5,TRBV5-5,CASSPTSGGAETQYF
TRBD2,TRBJ2-1,TRBV19,CASSFSAGSSYNEQFF
-,TRBJ1-1,TRBV7-2,CASSLNPGVNTEAFF
TRBD2,TRBJ2-2,TRBV27,CASSSAGLAGAVGELFF
-,TRBJ2-7,TRBV5-4,CASSPPPGSTDEQYF
-,TRBJ1-1,TRBV6-5,CATLLRNTEAFF
TRBD1,TRBJ1-5,TRBV19,CASSGTGQGAGQPQHF
-,TRBJ1-5,TRBV13,CASSFGGSGNQPQHF
TRBD1,TRBJ1-4,TRBV19,CASSTRTGAGNEKLFF
-,TRBJ1-5,TRBV3-1/TRBV3-2,CASSQAGLSNQPQHF
TRBD2,TRBJ2-1,TRBV10-1,CASSKTSGGTYEQFF
TRBD1,TRBJ1-1,TRBV12-5,CASAGQGATEAFF
TRBD1,TRBJ2-7,TRBV10-2,CASSSTGTVYEQYF